This is a list of T cell receptor beta chains from one sample in a study of OX40 agonist ivuxolimab in advanced cancers. TCRdb's table, derived via immunoSEQ multiplex PCR, lists solely in-frame clones and lacks some. The data show over 75,000 clones, approximately 90% seen once. The material was CD4+ or CD8+ T cells sorted from blood, obtained in a trial of the OX40 agonist ivuxolimab. The source is an adult with an advanced solid tumor such as melanoma, head and neck, liver or kidney cancer. CDR3s include the opening cysteine and the closing phenylalanine or tryptophan. A D gene is named only where the DNA matches it firmly. Not all rows give a size; the values are once, few, many and, for expanded clones, a class.

J gene | V gene | D gene | clone size | CDR3 DNA | CDR3 protein
TRBJ2-7 | TRBV11-3 | TRBD2 | NA | TGTGCCAGCAGCCTAGGACTAGCGGGAGTGAAGGGCGTCGAGCAGTACTTC | CASSLGLAGVKGVEQYF
TRBJ2-3 | TRBV5-1 | NA | NA | TGCGCCAGCAGCTACCTCGCAGATACGCAGTATTTT | CASSYLADTQYF
TRBJ2-7 | TRBV10-3 | TRBD2 | once | TGTGCCACCACTAGCGGGAGTTACGAGCAGTACTTC | CATTSGSYEQYF
TRBJ2-1 | TRBV28 | NA | NA | TGTGCCAGCAGTTTATTAAGGGGCCGGGGTGAGCAGTTCTTC | CASSLLRGRGEQFF
TRBJ2-5 | TRBV18 | TRBD1 | NA | TGTGCCAGCTCCCAGGGGGCTGGACAAGAGACCCAGTACTTC | CASSQGAGQETQYF
TRBJ2-5 | TRBV19 | TRBD1 | NA | TGTGCCAGTAGTATGGCACAGGGGGTTAGAGAGACCCAGTACTTC | CASSMAQGVRETQYF
TRBJ2-2 | TRBV30 | TRBD1 | NA | TGTGCCTGGACCCCCGGGACAGGGAACACCGGGGAGCTGTTTTTT | CAWTPGTGNTGELFF
TRBJ1-1 | TRBV28 | NA | few | TGTGCCAGCGACTACCTAAGGGAGGACGGAGCTTTCTTT | CASDYLREDGAFF
TRBJ2-1 | TRBV5-6 | TRBD2 | NA | TGTGCCAGCAGCTTAGGGGACCAGAGACTAGCGGCCTACAATGAGCAGTTCTTC | CASSLGDQRLAAYNEQFF
TRBJ2-3 | TRBV6-5 | NA | NA | TGTGCCAGCAGTTACGCTGGTCCCTGGGGCACAGATACGCAGTATTTT | CASSYAGPWGTDTQYF
TRBJ1-6 | TRBV7-3 | NA | NA | TGTGCCAGCAGCTTTGGGGGAAATAATTCACCCCTCCACTTT | CASSFGGNNSPLHF
TRBJ1-5 | TRBV28 | NA | NA | TGTGCCAGCATTCTCTACGGCGATCAGCCCCAGCATTTT | CASILYGDQPQHF
TRBJ2-7 | TRBV18 | NA | NA | TGTGCCAGCTCACCTTATTCCGGGACGGGCCACGAGCAGTACTTC | CASSPYSGTGHEQYF
TRBJ2-3 | TRBV5-5 | NA | NA | TGTGCCAGCAGCCCGGGGAATACAGGGTCATCGGATACGCAGTATTTT | CASSPGNTGSSDTQYF
TRBJ1-2 | TRBV21-1 | NA | NA | TGTGCCAGCAGCCCGGGTGGTGGGGGTAGGGGTGGCTACACCTTC | CASSPGGGGRGGYTF
TRBJ1-5 | TRBV11-2 | NA | NA | TGTGCCAGCAGCCCCGGACCCGCTAGCAATCAGCCCCAGCATTTT | CASSPGPASNQPQHF
TRBJ2-7 | TRBV12-1 | NA | NA | TGTGCCAGCAGCTTTTGGGTCAAGGAGACGGGGGTGGGGTACGAGCAGTACTTC | CASSFWVKETGVGYEQYF
TRBJ2-7 | TRBV6-5 | NA | NA | TGTGCCAGCAGTTACTTCTTGGGAAACGAGCAGTACTTC | CASSYFLGNEQYF
TRBJ2-1 | TRBV30 | NA | NA | TGTGCCTGGAGGCCCAGGGCCCTTACCAATGAGCAGTTCTTC | CAWRPRALTNEQFF
TRBJ1-4 | TRBV28 | TRBD1 | NA | TGTGCCAGCAGGGACAGGGGGCAGAAAAAACTGTTTTTT | CASRDRGQKKLFF
TRBJ2-1 | TRBV4-1 | TRBD1 | NA | TGCGCCAGCAGACAGCAGGGGGTAGCCTACAATGAGCAGTTCTTC | CASRQQGVAYNEQFF
TRBJ2-7 | TRBV7-9 | NA | NA | TGTGCCAGCAGCTTAAAGGGGAAAGGGGGATACGAGCAGTACTTC | CASSLKGKGGYEQYF
TRBJ2-7 | TRBV2 | NA | NA | TGTGCCAGCAGTGAAGTGAGTGAGCAGTACTTC | CASSEVSEQYF
TRBJ1-2 | TRBV6-6 | NA | NA | TGTGCCAGCAGTTACCAAACAGGGAACTATGGCTACACCTTC | CASSYQTGNYGYTF
TRBJ2-5 | TRBV5-1 | NA | NA | TGCGCCAGCAGCTTGGGACTTACATACGCGGAGACCCAGTACTTC | CASSLGLTYAETQYF
TRBJ1-1 | TRBV29-1 | TRBD1 | NA | TGCAGCGGAATAGGACAGGGGAACACTGAAGCTTTCTTT | CSGIGQGNTEAFF
TRBJ1-1 | TRBV14 | NA | NA | TGTGCCAGCAGCCGGCCGGGGGCCCTGAACACTGAAGCTTTCTTT | CASSRPGALNTEAFF
TRBJ2-5 | TRBV18 | TRBD1 | NA | TGTGCCAGCTCGGACAGGGTAGAGCGGGAGACCCAGTACTTC | CASSDRVERETQYF
TRBJ1-4 | TRBV27 | TRBD1 | NA | TGTGCCAGCAGTTTATTTGTTGAGGGGACAGAATTGTTTTTT | CASSLFVEGTELFF
TRBJ2-2 | TRBV4-1 | NA | NA | TGCGCCAGCAGCCAAGATCACGGATACACCGGGGAGCTGTTTTTT | CASSQDHGYTGELFF
TRBJ2-5 | TRBV2 | NA | NA | TGTGCCAGCAGTGAAGCGCTTAGCCGTGAGACCCAGTACTTC | CASSEALSRETQYF
TRBJ2-1 | TRBV7-9 | TRBD1 | NA | TGTGCCAGCAGCTATGGGACAGCAAACAATGAGCAGTTCTTC | CASSYGTANNEQFF
TRBJ2-2 | TRBV7-9 | TRBD1 | NA | TGTGCCAGCAGCATCCCCCTCGGGACAGGGGTCGGGGAGCTGTTTTTT | CASSIPLGTGVGELFF
TRBJ2-1 | TRBV18 | NA | NA | TGTGCCAGCTCACGGCCAAGAAGGTTTTACAATGAGCAGTTCTTC | CASSRPRRFYNEQFF
TRBJ2-7 | TRBV4-2 | NA | NA | TGTGCCAGCAGCAAGGAGGCCGGGCGGGAATACGAGCAGTACTTC | CASSKEAGREYEQYF
TRBJ2-5 | TRBV7-7 | NA | NA | TGTGCTAGCAGCTTAGAGGGGGGGGTCGGGGAGACCCAGTACTTC | CASSLEGGVGETQYF
TRBJ1-5 | TRBV6-1 | TRBD1 | once | TGTGCCAGCAGTGAAACCCAGCCGGGACAGGCGTTTGGGCCCCAGCATTTT | CASSETQPGQAFGPQHF
TRBJ1-3 | TRBV28 | NA | NA | TGTGCCAGCAGGACCGCGAGTTTTGATGGAAACACCATATATTTT | CASRTASFDGNTIYF
TRBJ1-5 | TRBV28 | NA | few | TGTGCCATTTCAAGGATGAATCAGCCCCAGCATTTT | CAISRMNQPQHF
TRBJ2-7 | TRBV6-5 | TRBD2 | NA | TGTGCCAGCAGCATTCTAGCGGGGGCGGATAGCGAGCAGTACTTC | CASSILAGADSEQYF
TRBJ2-3 | TRBV28 | TRBD1 | NA | TGTGCCAGCAGTTTCAAGGACAGGGGAAGGGCCAGCAGTTCAGATACGCAGTATTTT | CASSFKDRGRASSSDTQYF
TRBJ2-2 | TRBV9 | TRBD2 | NA | TGTGCCAGCAGCGTTAGCGGGATCAACACCGGGGAGCTGTTTTTT | CASSVSGINTGELFF
TRBJ1-1 | TRBV4-1 | NA | NA | TGCGCCAGCAGCCAAGAAGGCGCGGTTACCCGGCGGGGAGTTAGCATGAACACTGAAGCTTTCTTT | CASSQEGAVTRRGVSMNTEAFF
TRBJ2-2 | TRBV10-1 | TRBD2 | NA | TGCGCCAGCAGTGCGGGACTAGCGGGGGCGAACACCGGGGAGCTGTTTTTT | CASSAGLAGANTGELFF
TRBJ1-1 | TRBV20-1 | NA | NA | TGCAGTGCTAGAGATCCCGAGGAAGCTTTCTTT | CSARDPEEAFF
TRBJ2-7 | TRBV5-6 | TRBD1 | NA | TGTGCCAGCAGCCAGACAGGGACGAACGAGCAGTACTTC | CASSQTGTNEQYF
TRBJ2-7 | TRBV25-1 | NA | NA | TGTGCCAGCAGTGAACCACGTGGAGGGATCAACGAGCAGTACTTC | CASSEPRGGINEQYF
TRBJ2-7 | TRBV28 | NA | NA | TGTGCCAGCAGCCGCGCGTCTTCCTACGAGCAGTACTTC | CASSRASSYEQYF
TRBJ2-7 | TRBV5-1 | TRBD2 | NA | TGCGCCAGCACCACTAGCGGGATTGGCGAGCAGTACTTC | CASTTSGIGEQYF
TRBJ1-1 | TRBV18 | NA | NA | TGTGCCAGCTCACCCACGAAGGCTGCGAACACTGAAGCTTTCTTT | CASSPTKAANTEAFF
TRBJ2-1 | TRBV5-4 | TRBD1 | NA | TGTGCCAGCAGCTTCGGTGGGACAGGCTCCTACAATGAGCAGTTCTTC | CASSFGGTGSYNEQFF
TRBJ1-4 | TRBV7-9 | NA | NA | TGTGCCAGCAGCTTAGGGGCAGGGGCTAATGAAAAACTGTTTTTT | CASSLGAGANEKLFF